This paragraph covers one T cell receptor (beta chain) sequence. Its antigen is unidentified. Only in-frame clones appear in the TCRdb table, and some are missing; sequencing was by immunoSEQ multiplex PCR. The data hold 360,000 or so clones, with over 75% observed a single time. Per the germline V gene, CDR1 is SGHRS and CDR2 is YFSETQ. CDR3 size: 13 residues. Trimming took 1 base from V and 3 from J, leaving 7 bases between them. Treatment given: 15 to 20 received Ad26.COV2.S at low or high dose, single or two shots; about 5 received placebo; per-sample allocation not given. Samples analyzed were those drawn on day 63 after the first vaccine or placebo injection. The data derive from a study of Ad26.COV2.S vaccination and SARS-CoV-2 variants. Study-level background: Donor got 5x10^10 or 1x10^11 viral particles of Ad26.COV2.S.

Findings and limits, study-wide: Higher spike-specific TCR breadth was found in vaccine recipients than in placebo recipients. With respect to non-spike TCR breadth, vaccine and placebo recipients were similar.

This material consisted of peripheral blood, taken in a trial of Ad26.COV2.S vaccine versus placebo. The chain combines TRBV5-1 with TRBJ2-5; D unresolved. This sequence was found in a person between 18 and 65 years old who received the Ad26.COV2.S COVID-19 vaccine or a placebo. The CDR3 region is CASSLTLKETQYF. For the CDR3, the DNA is TGCGCCAGCAGCTTGACCCTGAAAGAGACCCAGTACTTC.